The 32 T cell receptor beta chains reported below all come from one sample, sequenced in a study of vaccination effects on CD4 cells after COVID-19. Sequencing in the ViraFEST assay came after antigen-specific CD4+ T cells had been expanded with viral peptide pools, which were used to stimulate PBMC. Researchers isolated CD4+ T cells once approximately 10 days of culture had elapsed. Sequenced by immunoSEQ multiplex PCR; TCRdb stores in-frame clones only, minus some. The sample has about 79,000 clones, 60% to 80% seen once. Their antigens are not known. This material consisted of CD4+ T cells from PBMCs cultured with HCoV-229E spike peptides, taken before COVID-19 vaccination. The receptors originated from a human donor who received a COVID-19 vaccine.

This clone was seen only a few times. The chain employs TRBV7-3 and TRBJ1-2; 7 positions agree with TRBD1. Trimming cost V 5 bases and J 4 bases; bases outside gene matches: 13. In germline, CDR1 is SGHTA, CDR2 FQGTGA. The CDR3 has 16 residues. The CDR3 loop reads CASSQQGPPSSYGYTF. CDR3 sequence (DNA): TGTGCCAGCAGCCAACAGGGGCCTCCCAGTAGCTATGGCTACACCTTC.

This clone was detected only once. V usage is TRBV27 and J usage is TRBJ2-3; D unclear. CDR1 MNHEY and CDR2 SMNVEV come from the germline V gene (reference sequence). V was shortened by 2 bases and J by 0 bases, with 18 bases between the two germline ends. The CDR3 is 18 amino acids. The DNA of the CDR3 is TGTGCCAGCAGTTTAAGTCTCCGCGTCAGAAAAAGCACAGATACGCAGTATTTT. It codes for CASSLSLRVRKSTDTQYF.

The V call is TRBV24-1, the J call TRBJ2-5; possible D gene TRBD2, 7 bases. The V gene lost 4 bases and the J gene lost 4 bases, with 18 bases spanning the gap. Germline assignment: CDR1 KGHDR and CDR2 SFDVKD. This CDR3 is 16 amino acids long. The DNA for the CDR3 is TGTGCCACCAGTGACCAAAAGGGGGGGGAGCCAGAGACCCAGTACTTC. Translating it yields CATSDQKGGEPETQYF.

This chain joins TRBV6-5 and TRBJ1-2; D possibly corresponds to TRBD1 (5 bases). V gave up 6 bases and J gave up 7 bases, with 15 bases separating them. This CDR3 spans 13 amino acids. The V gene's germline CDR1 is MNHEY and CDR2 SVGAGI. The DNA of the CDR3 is TGTGCCAGCAGAACCGGGACGGCTTCTGGCTACACCTTC. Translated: CASRTGTASGYTF.

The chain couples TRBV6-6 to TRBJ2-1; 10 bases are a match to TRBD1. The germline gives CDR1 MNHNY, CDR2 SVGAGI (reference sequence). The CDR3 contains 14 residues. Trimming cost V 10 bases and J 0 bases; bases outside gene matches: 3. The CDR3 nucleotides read TGTGCCACCGACAGGGGGCCCTCCTACAATGAGCAGTTCTTC. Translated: CATDRGPSYNEQFF.

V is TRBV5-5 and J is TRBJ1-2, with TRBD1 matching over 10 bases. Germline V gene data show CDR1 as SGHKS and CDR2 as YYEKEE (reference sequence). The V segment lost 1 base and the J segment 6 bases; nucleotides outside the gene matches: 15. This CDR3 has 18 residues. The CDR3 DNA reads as TGTGCCAGCAGCTTGAGGTTGCGGGACAGGGGTGAACGAAATGGCTACACCTTC. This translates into CASSLRLRDRGERNGYTF.

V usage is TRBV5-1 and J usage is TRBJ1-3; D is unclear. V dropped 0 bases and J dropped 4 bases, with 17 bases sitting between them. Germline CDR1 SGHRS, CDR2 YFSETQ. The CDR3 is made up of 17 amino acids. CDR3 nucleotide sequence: TGCGCCAGCAGCTTGGATCGCGTTATGGGGTCAGGAAACACCATATATTTT. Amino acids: CASSLDRVMGSGNTIYF.

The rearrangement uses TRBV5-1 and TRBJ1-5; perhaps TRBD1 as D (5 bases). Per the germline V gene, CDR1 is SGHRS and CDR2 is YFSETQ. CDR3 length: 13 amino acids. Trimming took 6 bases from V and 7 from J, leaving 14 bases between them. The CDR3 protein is CASIESGWQPQHF. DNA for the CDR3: TGCGCCAGCATAGAATCAGGGTGGCAGCCCCAGCATTTT.

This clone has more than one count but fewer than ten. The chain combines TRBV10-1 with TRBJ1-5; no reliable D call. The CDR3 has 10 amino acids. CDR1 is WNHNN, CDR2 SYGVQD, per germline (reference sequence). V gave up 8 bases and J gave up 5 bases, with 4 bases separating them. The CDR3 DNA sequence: TGCGCCAGCCTCTATCAGCCCCAGCATTTT. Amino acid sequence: CASLYQPQHF.

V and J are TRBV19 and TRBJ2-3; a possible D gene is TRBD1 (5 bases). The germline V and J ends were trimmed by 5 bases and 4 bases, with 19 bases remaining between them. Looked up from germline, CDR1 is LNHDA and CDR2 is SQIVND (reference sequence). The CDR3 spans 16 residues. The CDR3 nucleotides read TGTGCCAGTAGTGCCCAGGGCCCACCCCCCCCAGATACGCAGTATTTT. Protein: CASSAQGPPPPDTQYF.

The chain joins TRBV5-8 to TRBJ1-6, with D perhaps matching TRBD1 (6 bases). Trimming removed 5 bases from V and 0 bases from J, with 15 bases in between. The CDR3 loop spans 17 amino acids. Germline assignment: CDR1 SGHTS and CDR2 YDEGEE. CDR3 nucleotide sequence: TGTGCCAGCAGTCTTACGACGGACAGCTCCTATAATTCACCCCTCCACTTT. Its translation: CASSLTTDSSYNSPLHF.

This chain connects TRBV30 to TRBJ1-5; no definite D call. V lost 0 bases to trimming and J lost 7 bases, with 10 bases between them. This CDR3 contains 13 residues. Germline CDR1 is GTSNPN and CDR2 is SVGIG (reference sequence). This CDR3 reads CAWSVSLGQPQHF. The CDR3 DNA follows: TGTGCCTGGAGTGTTTCCTTGGGCCAGCCCCAGCATTTT. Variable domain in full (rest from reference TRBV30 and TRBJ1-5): SQTIHQWPATLVQPVGSPLSLECTVEGTSNPNLYWYRQAAGRGLQLLFYSVGIGQISSEVPQNLSASRPQDRQFILSSKKLLLSDSGFYLCAWSVSLGQPQHFGDGTRLSIL.

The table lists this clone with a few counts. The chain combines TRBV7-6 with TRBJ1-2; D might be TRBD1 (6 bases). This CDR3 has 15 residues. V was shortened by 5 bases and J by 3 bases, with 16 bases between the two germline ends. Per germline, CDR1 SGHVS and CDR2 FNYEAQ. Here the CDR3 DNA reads TGTGCCAGCAGCCCCAGGGGAGGGGAGGACTATGGCTACACCTTC. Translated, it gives CASSPRGGEDYGYTF.

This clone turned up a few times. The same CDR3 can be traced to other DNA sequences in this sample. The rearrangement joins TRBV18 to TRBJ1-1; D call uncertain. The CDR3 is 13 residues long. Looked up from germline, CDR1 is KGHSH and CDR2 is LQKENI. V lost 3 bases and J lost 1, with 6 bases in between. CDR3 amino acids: CASSPGQNTEAFF. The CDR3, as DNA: TGTGCCAGCTCACCCGGCCAGAACACTGAAGCTTTCTTT. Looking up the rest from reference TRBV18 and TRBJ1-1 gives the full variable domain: NAGVMQNPRHLVRRRGQEARLRCSPMKGHSHVYWYRQLPEEGLKFMVYLQKENIIDESGMPKERFSAEFPKEGPSILRIQQVVRGDSAAYFCASSPGQNTEAFFGQGTRLTVV.

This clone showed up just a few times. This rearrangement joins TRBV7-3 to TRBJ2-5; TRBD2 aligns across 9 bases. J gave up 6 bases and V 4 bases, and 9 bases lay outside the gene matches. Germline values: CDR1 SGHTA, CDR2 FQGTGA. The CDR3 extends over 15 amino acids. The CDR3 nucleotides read TGTGCCAGCAGCTCGACTCTGACTAGCGGAAAGACCCAGTACTTC. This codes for CASSSTLTSGKTQYF.

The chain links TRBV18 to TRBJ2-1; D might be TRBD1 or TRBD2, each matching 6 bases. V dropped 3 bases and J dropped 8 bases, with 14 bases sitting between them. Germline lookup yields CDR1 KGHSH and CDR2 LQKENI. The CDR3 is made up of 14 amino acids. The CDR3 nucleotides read TGTGCCAGCTCACCTCCGGGGGCTGGGGATGAGCAGTTCTTC. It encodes CASSPPGAGDEQFF.

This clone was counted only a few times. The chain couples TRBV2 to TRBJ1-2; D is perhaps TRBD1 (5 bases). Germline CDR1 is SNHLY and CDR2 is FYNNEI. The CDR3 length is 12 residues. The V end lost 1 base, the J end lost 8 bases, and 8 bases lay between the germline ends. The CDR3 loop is CASSEVAGGYTF. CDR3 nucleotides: TGTGCCAGCAGTGAAGTGGCAGGGGGCTACACCTTC.

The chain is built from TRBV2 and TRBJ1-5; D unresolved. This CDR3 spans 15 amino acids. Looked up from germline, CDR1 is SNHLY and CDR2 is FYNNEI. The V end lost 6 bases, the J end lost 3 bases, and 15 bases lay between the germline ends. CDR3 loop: CASSDNRLNNQPQHF. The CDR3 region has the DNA TGTGCCAGCAGCGACAACAGATTAAACAATCAGCCCCAGCATTTT.

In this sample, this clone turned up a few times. CDR3 bases: TGTGCCAGCAGTTTAACGACCGGGGAGCTGTTTTTT. Encoded protein: CASSLTTGELFF. The chain carries TRBV2 and TRBJ2-2; D remains ambiguous. Germline V CDR1 and CDR2: SNHLY, FYNNEI. Deletions cut 5 bases from V and 5 bases from J, with 6 bases between. The CDR3 runs to 12 residues.

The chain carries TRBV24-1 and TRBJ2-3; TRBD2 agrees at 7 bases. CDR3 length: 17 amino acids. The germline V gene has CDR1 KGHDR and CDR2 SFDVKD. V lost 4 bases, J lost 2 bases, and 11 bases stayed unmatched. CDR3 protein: CATSDPGAGTTTDTQYF. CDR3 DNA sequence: TGTGCCACCAGTGACCCCGGGGCAGGGACTACCACAGATACGCAGTATTTT.

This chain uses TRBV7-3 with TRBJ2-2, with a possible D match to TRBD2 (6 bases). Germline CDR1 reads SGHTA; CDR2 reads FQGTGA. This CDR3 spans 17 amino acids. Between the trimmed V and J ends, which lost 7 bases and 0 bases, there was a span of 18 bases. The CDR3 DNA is TGTGCCAGCAAATTGGCTGGCGGGGCTTCGAACACCGGGGAGCTGTTTTTT. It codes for CASKLAGGASNTGELFF.

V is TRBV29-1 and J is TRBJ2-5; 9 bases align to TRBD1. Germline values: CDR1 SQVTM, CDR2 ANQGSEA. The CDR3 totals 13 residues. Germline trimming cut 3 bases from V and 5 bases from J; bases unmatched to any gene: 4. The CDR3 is CSVETGGAETQYF. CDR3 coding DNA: TGCAGCGTTGAGACAGGGGGTGCGGAGACCCAGTACTTC.

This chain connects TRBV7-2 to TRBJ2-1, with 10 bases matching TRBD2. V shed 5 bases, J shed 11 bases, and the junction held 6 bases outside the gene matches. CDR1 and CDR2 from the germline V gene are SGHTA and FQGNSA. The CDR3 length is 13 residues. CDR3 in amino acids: CASSIRTSGQQFF. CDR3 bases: TGTGCCAGCAGCATCCGGACTAGCGGCCAGCAGTTCTTC. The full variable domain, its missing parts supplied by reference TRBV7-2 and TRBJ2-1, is GAGVSQSPSNKVTEKGKDVELRCDPISGHTALYWYRQSLGQGLEFLIYFQGNSAPDKSGLPSDRFSAERTGGSVSTLTIQRTQQEDSAVYLCASSIRTSGQQFFGPGTRLTVL.

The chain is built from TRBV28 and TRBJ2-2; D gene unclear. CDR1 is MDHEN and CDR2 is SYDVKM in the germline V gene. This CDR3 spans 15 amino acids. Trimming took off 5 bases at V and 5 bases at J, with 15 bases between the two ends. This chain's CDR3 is CASSLSGRRTGELFF. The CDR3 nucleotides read TGTGCCAGCAGTCTCTCAGGACGGAGAACCGGGGAGCTGTTTTTT.

The CDR3 coding sequence is TGTGCCAGCAGCCCTAGACAGGGGTTGGATTCTCCAGATACGCAGTATTTT. It codes for CASSPRQGLDSPDTQYF. This rearrangement joins TRBV25-1 to TRBJ2-3; the match to TRBD1 covers 8 bases. V gave up 6 bases and J gave up 4 bases; unmatched junction bases: 15. The CDR3 covers 17 residues. CDR1 is MGHDK, CDR2 SYGVNS, per germline.

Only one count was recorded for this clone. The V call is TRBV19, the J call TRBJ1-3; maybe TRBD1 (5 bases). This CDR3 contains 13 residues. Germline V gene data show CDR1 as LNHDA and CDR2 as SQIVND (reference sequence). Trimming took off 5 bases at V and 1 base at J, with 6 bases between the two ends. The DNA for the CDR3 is TGTGCCAGTAGTGAGGGGTCTGGAAACACCATATATTTT. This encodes CASSEGSGNTIYF.

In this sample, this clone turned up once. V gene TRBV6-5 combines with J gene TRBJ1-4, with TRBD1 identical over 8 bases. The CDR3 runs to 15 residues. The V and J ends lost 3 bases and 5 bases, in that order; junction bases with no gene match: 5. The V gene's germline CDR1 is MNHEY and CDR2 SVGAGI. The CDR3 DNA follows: TGTGCCAGCAGTTATACAGGGGGTATCAATGAAAAACTGTTTTTT. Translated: CASSYTGGINEKLFF.

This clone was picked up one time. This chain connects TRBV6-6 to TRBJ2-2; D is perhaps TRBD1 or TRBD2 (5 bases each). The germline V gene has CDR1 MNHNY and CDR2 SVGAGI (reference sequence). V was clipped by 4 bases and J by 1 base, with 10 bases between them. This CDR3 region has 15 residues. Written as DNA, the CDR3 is TGTGCCAGCAGTTCCCAGGGAGAGAACACCGGGGAGCTGTTTTTT. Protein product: CASSSQGENTGELFF.

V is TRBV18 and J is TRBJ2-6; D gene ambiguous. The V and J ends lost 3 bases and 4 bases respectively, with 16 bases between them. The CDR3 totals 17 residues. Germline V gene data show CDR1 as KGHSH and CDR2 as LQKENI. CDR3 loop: CASSPLGPPQGANVLTF. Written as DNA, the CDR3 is TGTGCCAGCTCACCGCTGGGTCCGCCGCAGGGGGCCAACGTCCTGACTTTC.

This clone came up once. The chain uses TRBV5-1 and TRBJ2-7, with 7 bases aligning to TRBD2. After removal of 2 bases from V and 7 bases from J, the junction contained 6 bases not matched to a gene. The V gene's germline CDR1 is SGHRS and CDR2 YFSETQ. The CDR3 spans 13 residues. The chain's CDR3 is CASSLAGSEEQYV. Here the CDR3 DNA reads TGCGCCAGCAGCTTAGCGGGATCCGAGGAGCAGTACGTC.

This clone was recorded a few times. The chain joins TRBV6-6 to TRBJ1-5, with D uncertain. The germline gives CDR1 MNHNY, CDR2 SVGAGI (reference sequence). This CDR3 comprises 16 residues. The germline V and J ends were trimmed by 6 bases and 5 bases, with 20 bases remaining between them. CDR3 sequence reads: CASSPVVGSLDQPQHF. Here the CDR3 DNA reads TGTGCCAGCAGCCCAGTTGTGGGTAGCTTAGATCAGCCCCAGCATTTT.

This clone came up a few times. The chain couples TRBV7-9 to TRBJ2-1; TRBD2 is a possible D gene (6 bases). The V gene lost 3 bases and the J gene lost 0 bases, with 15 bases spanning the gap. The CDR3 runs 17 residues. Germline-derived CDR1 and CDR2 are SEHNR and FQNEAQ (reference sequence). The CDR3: CASSFRDSGNSYNEQFF. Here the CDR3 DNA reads TGTGCCAGCAGCTTCAGGGATAGCGGAAACTCCTACAATGAGCAGTTCTTC. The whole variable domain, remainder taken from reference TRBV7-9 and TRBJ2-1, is DTGVSQNPRHKITKRGQNVTFRCDPISEHNRLYWYRQTLGQGPEFLTYFQNEAQLEKSRLLSDRFSAERPKGSFSTLEIQRTEQGDSAMYLCASSFRDSGNSYNEQFFGPGTRLTVL.